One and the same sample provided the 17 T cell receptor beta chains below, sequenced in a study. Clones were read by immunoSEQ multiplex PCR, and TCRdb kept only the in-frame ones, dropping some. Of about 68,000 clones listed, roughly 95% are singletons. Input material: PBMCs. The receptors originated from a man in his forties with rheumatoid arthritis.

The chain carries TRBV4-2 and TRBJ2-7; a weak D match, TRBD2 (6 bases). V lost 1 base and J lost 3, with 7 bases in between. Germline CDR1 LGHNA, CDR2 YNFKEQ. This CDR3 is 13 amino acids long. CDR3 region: CASSQGLGYEQYF. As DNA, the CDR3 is TGTGCCAGCAGCCAAGGACTAGGCTACGAGCAGTACTTC.

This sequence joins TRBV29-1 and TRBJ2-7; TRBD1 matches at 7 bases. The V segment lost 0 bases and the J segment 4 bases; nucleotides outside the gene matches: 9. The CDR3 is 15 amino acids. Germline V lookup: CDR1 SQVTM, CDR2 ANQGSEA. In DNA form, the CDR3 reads TGCAGCGTTGAAGATTCGGACAGGAATATGTACGAGCAGTACTTC. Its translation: CSVEDSDRNMYEQYF.

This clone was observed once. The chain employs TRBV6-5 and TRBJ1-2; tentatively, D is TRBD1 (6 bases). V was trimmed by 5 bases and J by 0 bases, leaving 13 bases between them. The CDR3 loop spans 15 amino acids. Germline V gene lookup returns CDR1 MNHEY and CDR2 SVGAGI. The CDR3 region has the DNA TGTGCCAGCAGTACCCGGACAGATTCTAACTATGGCTACACCTTC. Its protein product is CASSTRTDSNYGYTF.

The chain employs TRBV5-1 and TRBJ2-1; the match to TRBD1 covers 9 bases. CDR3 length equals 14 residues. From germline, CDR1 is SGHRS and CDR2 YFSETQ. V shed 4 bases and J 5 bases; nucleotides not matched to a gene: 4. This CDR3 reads CASSPRTGDNEQFF. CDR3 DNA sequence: TGCGCCAGCAGCCCAAGGACAGGGGACAATGAGCAGTTCTTC.

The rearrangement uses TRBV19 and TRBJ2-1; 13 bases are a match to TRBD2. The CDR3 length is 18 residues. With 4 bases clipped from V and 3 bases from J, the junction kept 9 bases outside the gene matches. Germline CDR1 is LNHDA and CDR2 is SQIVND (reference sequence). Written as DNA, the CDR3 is TGTGCCAGTAGTACCGGACTAGCGGGAGCCTACCACTACAATGAGCAGTTCTTC. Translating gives CASSTGLAGAYHYNEQFF.

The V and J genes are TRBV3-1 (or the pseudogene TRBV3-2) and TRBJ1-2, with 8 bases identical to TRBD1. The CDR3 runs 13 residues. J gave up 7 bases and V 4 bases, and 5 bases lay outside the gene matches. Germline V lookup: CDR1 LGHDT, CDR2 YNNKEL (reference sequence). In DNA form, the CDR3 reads TGTGCCAGCAGCCCGACAGGGGCGTCTGGCTACACCTTC. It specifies CASSPTGASGYTF.

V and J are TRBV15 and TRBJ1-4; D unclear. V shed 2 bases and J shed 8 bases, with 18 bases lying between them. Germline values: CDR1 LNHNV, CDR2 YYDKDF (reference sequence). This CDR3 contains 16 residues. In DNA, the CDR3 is TGTGCCACCAGCAGAAGCACCGGGCCTGGATTGGAAAAACTGTTTTTT. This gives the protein CATSRSTGPGLEKLFF.

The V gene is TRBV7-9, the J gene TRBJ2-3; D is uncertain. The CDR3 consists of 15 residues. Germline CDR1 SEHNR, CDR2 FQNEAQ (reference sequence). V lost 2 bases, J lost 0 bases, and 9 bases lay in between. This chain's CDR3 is CASSLRTSSTDTQYF. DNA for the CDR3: TGTGCCAGCAGCTTAAGGACCTCCAGCACAGATACGCAGTATTTT.

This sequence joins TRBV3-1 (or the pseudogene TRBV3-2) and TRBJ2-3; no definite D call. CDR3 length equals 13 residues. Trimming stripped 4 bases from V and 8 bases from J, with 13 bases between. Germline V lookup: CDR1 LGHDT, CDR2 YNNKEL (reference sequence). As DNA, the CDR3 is TGTGCCAGCAGCCCCACGATCGCGAGTACGCAGTATTTT. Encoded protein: CASSPTIASTQYF.

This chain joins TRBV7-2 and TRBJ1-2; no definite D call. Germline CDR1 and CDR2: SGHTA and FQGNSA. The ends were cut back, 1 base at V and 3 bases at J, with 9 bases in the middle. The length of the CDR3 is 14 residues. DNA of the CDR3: TGTGCCAGCAGCTTAGGCGTCAGCGACTATGGCTACACCTTC. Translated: CASSLGVSDYGYTF. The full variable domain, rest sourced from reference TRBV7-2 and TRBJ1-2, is GAGVSQSPSNKVTEKGKDVELRCDPISGHTALYWYRQSLGQGLEFLIYFQGNSAPDKSGLPSDRFSAERTGGSVSTLTIQRTQQEDSAVYLCASSLGVSDYGYTFGSGTRLTVV.

The CDR3: CASSYSISGTSSYEQYF. The CDR3 coding sequence is TGTGCCAGCAGTTACTCGATATCGGGGACCTCCTCCTACGAGCAGTACTTC. This chain uses TRBV6-2 or TRBV6-3 with TRBJ2-7; tentatively, D is TRBD1 or TRBD2 (5 bases each). V was cut by 0 bases and J by 0 bases, with 15 bases left in between. The length of the CDR3 is 17 residues. The germline V gene has CDR1 MNHEY and CDR2 SVGEGT.

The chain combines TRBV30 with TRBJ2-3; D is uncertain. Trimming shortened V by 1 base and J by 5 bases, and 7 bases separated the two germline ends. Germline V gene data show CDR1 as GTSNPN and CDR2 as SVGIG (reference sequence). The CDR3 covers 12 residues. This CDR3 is CAWSATRDTQYF. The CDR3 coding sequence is TGTGCCTGGAGTGCTACACGAGATACGCAGTATTTT.

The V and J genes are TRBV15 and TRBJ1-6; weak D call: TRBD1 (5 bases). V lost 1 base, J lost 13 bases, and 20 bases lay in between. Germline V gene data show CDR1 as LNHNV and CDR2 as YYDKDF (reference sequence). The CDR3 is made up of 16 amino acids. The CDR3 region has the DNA TGTGCCACCAGCAGAGGTTCCCGGGACCCGGGCGGCCCCCTCCACTTT. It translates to CATSRGSRDPGGPLHF.

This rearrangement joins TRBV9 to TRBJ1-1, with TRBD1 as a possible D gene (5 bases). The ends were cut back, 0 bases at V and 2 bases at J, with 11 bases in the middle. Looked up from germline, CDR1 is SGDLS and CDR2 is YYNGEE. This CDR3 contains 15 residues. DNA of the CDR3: TGTGCCAGCAGCGTAGCTGGTCAGGGCAACACTGAAGCTTTCTTT. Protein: CASSVAGQGNTEAFF.

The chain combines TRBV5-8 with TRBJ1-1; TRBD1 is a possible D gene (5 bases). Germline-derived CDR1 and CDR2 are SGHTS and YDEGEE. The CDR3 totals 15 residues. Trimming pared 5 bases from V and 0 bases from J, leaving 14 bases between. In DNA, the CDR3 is TGTGCCAGCAGGGAGACTGGGGCTATGAACACTGAAGCTTTCTTT. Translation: CASRETGAMNTEAFF. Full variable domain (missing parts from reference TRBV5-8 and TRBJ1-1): EAGVTQSPTHLIKTRGQQATLRCSPISGHTSVYWYQQALGLGLQFLLWYDEGEERNRGNFPPRFSGRQFPNYSSELNVNALELEDSALYLCASRETGAMNTEAFFGQGTRLTVV.

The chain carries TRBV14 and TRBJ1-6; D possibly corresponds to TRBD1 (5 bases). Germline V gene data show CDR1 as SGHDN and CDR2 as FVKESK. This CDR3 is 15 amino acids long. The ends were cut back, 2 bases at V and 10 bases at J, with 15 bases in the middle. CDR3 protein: CASSQQAGKGSPLHF. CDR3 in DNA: TGTGCCAGCAGCCAACAGGCAGGGAAGGGGTCACCCCTCCACTTT.

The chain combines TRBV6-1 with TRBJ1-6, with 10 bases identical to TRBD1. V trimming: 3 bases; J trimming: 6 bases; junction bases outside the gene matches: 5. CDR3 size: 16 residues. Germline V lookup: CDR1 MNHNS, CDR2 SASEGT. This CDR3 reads CASSDRDRGSNSPLHF. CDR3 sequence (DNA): TGTGCCAGCAGTGACCGGGACAGGGGTTCTAATTCACCCCTCCACTTT.